These 10 T cell receptor beta chains came from one sample sequenced in a study of cytomegalovirus exposure and HLA in healthy donors. In the PCR, 60 Vbeta and 13 Jbeta primers were used. TCRdb keeps only in-frame clones here, not all; method: immunoSEQ multiplex PCR. This sample has fewer than 200,000 clones; 80% occur once, and the top ten carry 0.5% to 0.8%. Sequencing was performed on PBMCs. All receptors come from a boy aged 10-17 years in good health and CMV-seronegative.

The chain employs TRBV4-1 and TRBJ2-4; 14 bases fit TRBD2. V shed 3 bases and J 15 bases; nucleotides not matched to a gene: 7. In germline, CDR1 is MGHRA, CDR2 YSYEKL. This CDR3 comprises 14 residues. This CDR3 reads CASSQGTSGGPGYF. The CDR3 nucleotides read TGCGCCAGCAGCCAGGGGACTAGCGGGGGCCCCGGGTACTTC.

The rearrangement joins TRBV25-1 to TRBJ1-6; TRBD1 aligns across 9 bases. This CDR3 has 16 amino acids. V shed 1 base and J 7 bases; nucleotides not matched to a gene: 5. CDR1 is MGHDK and CDR2 is SYGVNS in the germline V gene. CDR3 DNA sequence: TGTGCCAGCAGTGAATGGACAGGGGAGGGGAATTCACCCCTCCACTTT. Translating it yields CASSEWTGEGNSPLHF.

The rearrangement uses TRBV14 and TRBJ1-4; unclear D gene. CDR1 and CDR2 (germline): SGHDN, FVKESK. Deletions cut 5 bases from V and 3 bases from J, with 13 bases between. This CDR3 is built from 15 residues. The CDR3 DNA sequence: TGTGCCAGCAGCGCCCGACAAAGTTCTAATGAAAAACTGTTTTTT. It encodes CASSARQSSNEKLFF.

The rearrangement joins TRBV5-1 to TRBJ2-7, with D uncertain. This CDR3 contains 14 residues. Trimming cost V 0 bases and J 2 bases, with 9 bases left between them. CDR1 SGHRS and CDR2 YFSETQ come from the germline V gene. The CDR3 DNA follows: TGCGCCAGCAGCTTGGACCTGCGCCCCTACGAGCAGTACTTC. Residues: CASSLDLRPYEQYF.

The CDR3 sequence is CASSLETGTEAFF. The CDR3 DNA follows: TGTGCCAGCAGCCTGGAAACAGGGACTGAAGCTTTCTTT. The genes are TRBV14 and TRBJ1-1, with a tentative D call TRBD1 (6 bases). The CDR3 spans 13 residues. V gave up 4 bases and J gave up 5 bases, with 11 bases separating them. Germline CDR1 reads SGHDN; CDR2 reads FVKESK.

The V call is TRBV6-5, the J call TRBJ2-2, with a weak D call TRBD2 (5 bases). The ends were cut back, 6 bases at V and 2 bases at J, with 10 bases in the middle. This CDR3 has 14 residues. Germline CDR1 and CDR2: MNHEY and SVGAGI. CDR3 sequence (DNA): TGTGCCAGCAGGTGGACTGAAAACACCGGGGAGCTGTTTTTT. Translation: CASRWTENTGELFF.

The chain recombines TRBV7-3 with TRBJ2-1, with TRBD2 matching 10 bases. The CDR3 runs to 16 residues. Germline trimming cut 5 bases from V and 2 bases from J; bases unmatched to any gene: 6. Germline lookup yields CDR1 SGHTA and CDR2 FQGTGA. CDR3 in amino acids: CASSPLAGAAYNEQFF. CDR3 coding DNA: TGTGCCAGCAGCCCCCTAGCGGGAGCTGCCTACAATGAGCAGTTCTTC. The full variable domain, rest sourced from reference TRBV7-3 and TRBJ2-1, is GAGVSQTPSNKVTEKGKYVELRCDPISGHTALYWYRQSLGQGPEFLIYFQGTGAADDSGLPNDRFFAVRPEGSVSTLKIQRTERGDSAVYLCASSPLAGAAYNEQFFGPGTRLTVL.

To note about this clone: Other DNA sequences within the sample encode an identical CDR3. This chain joins TRBV9 and TRBJ2-7; TRBD1 matches 11 bases. Germline CDR1 SGDLS, CDR2 YYNGEE. The V segment lost 2 bases and the J segment 4 bases; nucleotides outside the gene matches: 2. The CDR3 totals 14 residues. The chain's CDR3 is CASSVGDRGYEQYF. The DNA for the CDR3 is TGTGCCAGCAGCGTCGGGGACAGGGGGTACGAGCAGTACTTC. The variable domain in full, with the rest retrieved from reference TRBV9 and TRBJ2-7, is DSGVTQTPKHLITATGQRVTLRCSPRSGDLSVYWYQQSLDQGLQFLIQYYNGEERAKGNILERFSAQQFPDLHSELNLSSLELGDSALYFCASSVGDRGYEQYFGPGTRLTVT.

In DNA form, the CDR3 reads TGTGCCTGGAGTGTAGGGGGAGAGACCCAGTACTTC. This encodes CAWSVGGETQYF. The chain uses TRBV30 and TRBJ2-5, with a weak D call TRBD1 (6 bases). The CDR3 contains 12 residues. Looked up from germline, CDR1 is GTSNPN and CDR2 is SVGIG (reference sequence). Trimming took off 0 bases at V and 4 bases at J, with 6 bases between the two ends.

This clone was detected only once. The V and J genes are TRBV19 and TRBJ1-3; D unclear. The germline V gene has CDR1 LNHDA and CDR2 SQIVND (reference sequence). The CDR3 has 15 residues. V dropped 5 bases and J dropped 0 bases, with 11 bases sitting between them. CDR3 in DNA: TGTGCCAGTAGTGATCAACAGATCTCTGGAAACACCATATATTTT. The encoded protein is CASSDQQISGNTIYF.